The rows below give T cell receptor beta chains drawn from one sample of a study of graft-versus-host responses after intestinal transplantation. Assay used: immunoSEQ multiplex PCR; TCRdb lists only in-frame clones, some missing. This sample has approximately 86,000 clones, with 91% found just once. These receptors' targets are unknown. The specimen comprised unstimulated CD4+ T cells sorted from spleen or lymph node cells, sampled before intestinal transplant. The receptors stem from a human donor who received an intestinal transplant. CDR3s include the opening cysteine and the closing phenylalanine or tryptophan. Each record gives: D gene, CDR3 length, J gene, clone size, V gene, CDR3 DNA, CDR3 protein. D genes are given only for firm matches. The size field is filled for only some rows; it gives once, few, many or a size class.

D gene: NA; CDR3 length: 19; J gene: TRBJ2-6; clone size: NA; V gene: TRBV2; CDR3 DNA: TGTGCCAGCAGTGAAATTGACAGGTGGGAGAGCTCTGGGGCCAACGTCCTGACTTTC; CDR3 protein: CASSEIDRWESSGANVLTF
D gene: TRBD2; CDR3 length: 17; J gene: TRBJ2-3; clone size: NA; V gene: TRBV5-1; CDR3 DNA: TGCGCCAGCAGCTTAGTGGCCAGCGGGGGGGCCGCGGATACGCAGTATTTT; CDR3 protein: CASSLVASGGAADTQYF
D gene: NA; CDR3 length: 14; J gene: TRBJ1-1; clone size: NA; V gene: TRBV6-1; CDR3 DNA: TGTGCCAGCCGCATAAGGACAGCGAACACTGAAGCTTTCTTT; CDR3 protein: CASRIRTANTEAFF
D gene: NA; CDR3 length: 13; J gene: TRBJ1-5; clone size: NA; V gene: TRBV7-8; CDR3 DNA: TGTGCCAGCAGCTCGAGGTGGGATCAGCCCCAGCATTTT; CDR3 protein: CASSSRWDQPQHF
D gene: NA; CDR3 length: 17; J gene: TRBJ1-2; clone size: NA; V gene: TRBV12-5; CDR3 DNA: TGTGCTAGTGGTTTGGTACCCTCTGGGCAATTTTACTATGGCTACACCTTC; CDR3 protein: CASGLVPSGQFYYGYTF
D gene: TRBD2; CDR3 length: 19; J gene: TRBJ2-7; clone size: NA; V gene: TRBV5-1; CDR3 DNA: TGCGCCAGCAGCTATTGGCCGGGACTAGCGGGGGGCAGCTCCTACGAGCAGTACTTC; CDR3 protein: CASSYWPGLAGGSSYEQYF
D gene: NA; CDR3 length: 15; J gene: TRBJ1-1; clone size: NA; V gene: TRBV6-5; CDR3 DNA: TGTGCCAGCAGTTATATATCACCAGGGAACCAAAAAGCTTTCTTT; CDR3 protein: CASSYISPGNQKAFF
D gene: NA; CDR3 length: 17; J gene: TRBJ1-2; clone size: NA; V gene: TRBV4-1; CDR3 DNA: TGCGCCAGCAGCCAAGCCGCAGGCCAGGGTGAGATGGGCGGCTACACCTTC; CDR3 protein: CASSQAAGQGEMGGYTF
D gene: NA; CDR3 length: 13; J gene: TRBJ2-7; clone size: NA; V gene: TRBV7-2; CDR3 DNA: TGTGCCAGCAGCTGGGGGGTGACCTACGAGCAGTACTTC; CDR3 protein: CASSWGVTYEQYF
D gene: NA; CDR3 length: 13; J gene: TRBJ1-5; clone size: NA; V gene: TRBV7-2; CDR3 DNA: TGTGCCAGCAGCTTATTCCCTGATCAGCCCCAGCATTTT; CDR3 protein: CASSLFPDQPQHF
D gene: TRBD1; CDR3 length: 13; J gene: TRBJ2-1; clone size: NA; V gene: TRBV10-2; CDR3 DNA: TGCGCCGGCGGGACAGGGGCATACAATGAGCAGTTCTTC; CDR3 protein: CAGGTGAYNEQFF
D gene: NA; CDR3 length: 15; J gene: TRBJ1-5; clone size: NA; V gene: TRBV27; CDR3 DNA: TGTGCCAGCAGTACAGGGACCGAAGGTAATCAGCCCCAGCATTTT; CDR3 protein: CASSTGTEGNQPQHF
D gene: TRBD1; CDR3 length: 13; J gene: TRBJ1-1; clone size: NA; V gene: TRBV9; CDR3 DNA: TGTGCCAGCAGCGTCCCAGGGGGCACTGAAGCTTTCTTT; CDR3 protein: CASSVPGGTEAFF
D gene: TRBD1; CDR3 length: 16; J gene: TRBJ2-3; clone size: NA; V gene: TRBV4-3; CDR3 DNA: TGCGCCAGCAGCCAAGATGGGACAGGGTTCACAGATACGCAGTATTTT; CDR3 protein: CASSQDGTGFTDTQYF
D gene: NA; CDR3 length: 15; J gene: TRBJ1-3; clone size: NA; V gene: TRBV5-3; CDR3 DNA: TGTGCCAGAAGCGTGGACAGCCTCTCTGGAAACACCATATATTTT; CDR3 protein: CARSVDSLSGNTIYF
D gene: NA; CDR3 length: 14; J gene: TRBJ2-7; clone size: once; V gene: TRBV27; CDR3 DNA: TGTGCCAGCAGTTTAAGATGGACAGCCTACGAGCAGTACTTC; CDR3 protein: CASSLRWTAYEQYF
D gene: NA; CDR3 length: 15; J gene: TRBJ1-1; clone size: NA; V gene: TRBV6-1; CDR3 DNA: TGTGCCAGCAGTCCGACCGCCGGGGGACGAACTGAAGCTTTCTTT; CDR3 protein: CASSPTAGGRTEAFF
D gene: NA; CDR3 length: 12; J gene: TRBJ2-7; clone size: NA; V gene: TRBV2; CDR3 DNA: TGTGCCAGCAGTACAGGACCCTACGAGCAGTACTTC; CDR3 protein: CASSTGPYEQYF
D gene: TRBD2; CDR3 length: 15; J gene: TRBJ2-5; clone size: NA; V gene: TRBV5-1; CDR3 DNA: TGCGCCAGCAGCGATCCGGGACTAGCTGCGCAGACCCAGTACTTC; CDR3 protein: CASSDPGLAAQTQYF
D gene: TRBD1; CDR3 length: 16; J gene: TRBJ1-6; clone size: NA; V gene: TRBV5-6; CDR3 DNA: TGTGCCAGCAGCTCGGACAGGGACTCCTATAATTCACCCCTCCACTTT; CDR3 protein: CASSSDRDSYNSPLHF
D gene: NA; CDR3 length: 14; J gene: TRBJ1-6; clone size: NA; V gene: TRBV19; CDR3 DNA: TGTGCCAGTAGTATAGGGGCTAATAATTCACCCCTCCACTTT; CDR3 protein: CASSIGANNSPLHF
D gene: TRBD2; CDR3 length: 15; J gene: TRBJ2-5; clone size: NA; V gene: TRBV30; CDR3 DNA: TGTGCCTGGAGCCGACTAGCGGGGGGGCTGGAGACCCAGTACTTC; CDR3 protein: CAWSRLAGGLETQYF
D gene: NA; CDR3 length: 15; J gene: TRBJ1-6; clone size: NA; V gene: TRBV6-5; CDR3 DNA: TGTGCCAGCAGACTACAGGGTGGATATAATTCACCCCTCCACTTT; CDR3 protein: CASRLQGGYNSPLHF
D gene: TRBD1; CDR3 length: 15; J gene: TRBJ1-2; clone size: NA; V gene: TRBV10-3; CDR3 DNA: TGTGCCATCAGCTTCGGGACAGGGACCAACTATGGCTACACCTTC; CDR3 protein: CAISFGTGTNYGYTF
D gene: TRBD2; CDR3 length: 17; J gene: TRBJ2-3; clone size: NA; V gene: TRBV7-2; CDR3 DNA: TGTGCCAGCAGCACAGCTAGCGGGGGGGCCAGTACAGATACGCAGTATTTT; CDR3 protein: CASSTASGGASTDTQYF
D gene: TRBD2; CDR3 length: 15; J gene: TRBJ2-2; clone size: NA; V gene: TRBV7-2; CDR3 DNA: TGTGCCAGCAGCTTTACCGGGGGGAGCACCGGGGAGCTGTTTTTT; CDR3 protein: CASSFTGGSTGELFF
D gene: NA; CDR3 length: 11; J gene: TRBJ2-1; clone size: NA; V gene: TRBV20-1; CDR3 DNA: TGCAGTGTTCAAAGAGGAAATGAGCAGTTCTTC; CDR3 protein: CSVQRGNEQFF
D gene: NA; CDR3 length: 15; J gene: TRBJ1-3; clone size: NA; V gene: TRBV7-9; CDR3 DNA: TGTGCCAGCAGCTCCCTCGGGAGAGGGGGGGACACCATATATTTT; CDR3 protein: CASSSLGRGGDTIYF
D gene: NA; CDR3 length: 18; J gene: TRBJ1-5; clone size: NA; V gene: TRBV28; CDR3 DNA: TGTGCCAGCAGCCCCTGGCGGGAGGGGACTTTTAGTAATCAGCCCCAGCATTTT; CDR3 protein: CASSPWREGTFSNQPQHF
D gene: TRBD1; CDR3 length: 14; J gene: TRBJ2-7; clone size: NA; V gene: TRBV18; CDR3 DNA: TGTGCCAGCTCACCACTACCAGGGGGCCACGAGCAGTACTTC; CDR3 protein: CASSPLPGGHEQYF
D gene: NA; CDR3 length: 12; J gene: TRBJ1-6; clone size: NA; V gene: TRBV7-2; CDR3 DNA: TGTGCCAGCAGCTTAGACAGATCACCCCTCCACTTT; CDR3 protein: CASSLDRSPLHF
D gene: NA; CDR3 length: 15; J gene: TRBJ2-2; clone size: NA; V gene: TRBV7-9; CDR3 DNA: TGTGCCAGCAGCTTAGGGTCCGGGATTCCGAGGGAGCTGTTTTTT; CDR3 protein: CASSLGSGIPRELFF
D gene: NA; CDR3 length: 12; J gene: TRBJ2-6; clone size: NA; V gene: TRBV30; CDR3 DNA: TGTGCCGGGGGCGCTGGGGCCAACGTCCTGACTTTC; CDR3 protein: CAGGAGANVLTF
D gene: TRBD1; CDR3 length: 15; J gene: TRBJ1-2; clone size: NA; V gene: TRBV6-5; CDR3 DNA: TGTGCCAGTTGGACAGGGGGCGCCGGAATCTATGGCCACACCTTC; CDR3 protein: CASWTGGAGIYGHTF
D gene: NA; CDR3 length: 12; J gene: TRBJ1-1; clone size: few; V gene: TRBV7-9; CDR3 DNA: TGTGCCAGCAGCTTACATAACACTGAAGCTTTCTTT; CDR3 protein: CASSLHNTEAFF
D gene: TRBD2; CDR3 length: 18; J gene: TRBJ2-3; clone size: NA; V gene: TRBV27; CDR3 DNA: TGTGCCAGCAGTTTCCTACGCCTAGCGGGGGGGTCGGCAGATACGCAGTATTTT; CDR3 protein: CASSFLRLAGGSADTQYF
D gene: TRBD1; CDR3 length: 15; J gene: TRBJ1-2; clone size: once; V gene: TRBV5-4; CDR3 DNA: TGTGCCAGCAGCTTGTCAGCAGGGGGGTCCTATGGCTACACCTTC; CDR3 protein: CASSLSAGGSYGYTF
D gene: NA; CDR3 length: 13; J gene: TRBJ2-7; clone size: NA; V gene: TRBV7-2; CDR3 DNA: TGTGCCAGCAGCCCTACGGTCACCTACGAGCAGTACTTC; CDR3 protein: CASSPTVTYEQYF
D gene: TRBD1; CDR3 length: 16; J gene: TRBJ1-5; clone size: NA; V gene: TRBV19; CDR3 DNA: TGTGCCAGTCAGAAAACAGGGGGTCGCTTAAATCAGCCCCAGCATTTT; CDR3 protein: CASQKTGGRLNQPQHF
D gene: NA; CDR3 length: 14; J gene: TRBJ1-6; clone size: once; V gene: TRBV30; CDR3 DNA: TGTGCCTGGAGTGTAGCGGGGGGCCGTTCACCCCTCCACTTT; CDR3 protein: CAWSVAGGRSPLHF
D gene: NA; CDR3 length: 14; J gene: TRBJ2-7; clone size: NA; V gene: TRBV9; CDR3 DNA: TGTGCCAGCAGCGTAGTGCCGGGTTCCCACGAGCAGTACTTC; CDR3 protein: CASSVVPGSHEQYF
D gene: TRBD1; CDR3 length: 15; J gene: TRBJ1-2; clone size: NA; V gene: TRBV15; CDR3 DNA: TGTGCCACCAGCAGGGGGGACAGGGGGTTTGGTGGCTACACCTTC; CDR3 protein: CATSRGDRGFGGYTF
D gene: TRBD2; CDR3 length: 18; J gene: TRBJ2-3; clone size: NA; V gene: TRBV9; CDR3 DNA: TGTGCCAGCAGCGTAAGTCTAGCGGGGGTCTCTAGCACAGATACGCAGTATTTT; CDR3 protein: CASSVSLAGVSSTDTQYF
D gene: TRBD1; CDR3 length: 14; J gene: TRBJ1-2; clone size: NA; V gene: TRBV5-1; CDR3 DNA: TGCGCCAGCAGCTTGGCGGGAACAGGGGCCGGCTACACCTTC; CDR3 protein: CASSLAGTGAGYTF
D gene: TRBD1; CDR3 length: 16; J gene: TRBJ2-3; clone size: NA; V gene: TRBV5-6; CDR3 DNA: TGTGCCAGCAGCTTGGAGGGACAGGGAACAGCAGATACGCAGTATTTT; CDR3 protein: CASSLEGQGTADTQYF
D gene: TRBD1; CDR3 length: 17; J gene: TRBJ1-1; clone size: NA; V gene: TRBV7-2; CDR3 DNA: TGTGCCAGCAGCTTAAAAGGGACAGGGAGGAGGAACACTGAAGCTTTCTTT; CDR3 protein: CASSLKGTGRRNTEAFF
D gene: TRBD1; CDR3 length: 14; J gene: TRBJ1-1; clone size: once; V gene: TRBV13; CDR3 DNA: TGTGCCAGCAGCCAGGGACAGGGGATCACTGAAGCTTTCTTT; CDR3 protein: CASSQGQGITEAFF
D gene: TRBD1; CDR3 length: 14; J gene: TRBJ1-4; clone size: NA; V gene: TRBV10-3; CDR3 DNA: TGTGCCATCAGTGAGGGACAGGGGAATGAAAAACTGTTTTTT; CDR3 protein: CAISEGQGNEKLFF
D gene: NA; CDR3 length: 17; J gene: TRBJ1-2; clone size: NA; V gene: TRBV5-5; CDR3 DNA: TGTGCCACCACCAACTATTCGGGAACCGGTACTAACTATGGCTACACCTTC; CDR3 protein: CATTNYSGTGTNYGYTF
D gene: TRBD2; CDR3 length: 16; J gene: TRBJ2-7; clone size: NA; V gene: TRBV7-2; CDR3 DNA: TGTGCCAGCAGCAAAAAACTAGCGGGGAAATACTACGAGCAGTACTTC; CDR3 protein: CASSKKLAGKYYEQYF